This TCR beta chain appears in the sequencing data of a study of human T cells and chemical hapten exposure. Noted time point: patch test 1, 2 weeks after DPC sensitization. Noted treatment: therapeutic diphenylcyclopropenone sensitization with weekly scalp DPC. CDR3 length equals 16 residues. The V gene end was trimmed by 0 bases and the J gene end by 4 bases; junction bases not matched to a gene: 5. Germline CDR1 LGHNA, CDR2 YNFKEQ. In this sample, this clonotype turned up many times. Each CDR3 protein gets one entry after TCRdb re-called the RACE reads with MiXCR. This sample has some 340,000 distinct CDR3 sequences, with under 9% found just once.

V gene TRBV4-2 combines with J gene TRBJ2-1; 8 nucleotides agree with TRBD2. This TCR derives from a woman aged 18-29 years with alopecia areata. Some clones in this sample may be carry-over from other donors' samples. Specimen: whole blood, collected in connection with sensitization to the hapten diphenylcyclopropenone (DPC). The CDR3 is CASSQDTGGSYNEQFF. CDR3 DNA: TGTGCCAGCAGCCAAGATACGGGGGGGAGTTACAATGAGCAGTTCTTC.